The 18 T cell receptor beta chains reported below all come from one sample, sequenced in a study of blood T cell repertoires in COVID-19. Clones were read by immunoSEQ multiplex PCR, and TCRdb kept only the in-frame ones, dropping some. The table includes under 500,000 clones, approximately 90% detected once. The sample comprised peripheral blood. All receptors derive from a woman aged 25 to 39 with acute or convalescent COVID-19.

This rearrangement joins TRBV19 to TRBJ1-2; 10 positions agree with TRBD1. The V and J ends lost 5 bases and 8 bases, in that order; junction bases with no gene match: 11. The germline gives CDR1 LNHDA, CDR2 SQIVND (reference sequence). The CDR3 spans 15 residues. The CDR3 loop reads CASSPQTGGAEGYTF. For the CDR3, the DNA is TGTGCCAGTAGTCCTCAGACAGGGGGCGCGGAAGGCTACACCTTC.

The chain carries TRBV5-1 and TRBJ2-3, with TRBD2 identical over 10 bases. V trimming: 1 base; J trimming: 4 bases; junction bases outside the gene matches: 6. CDR3 length: 16 amino acids. Looked up from germline, CDR1 is SGHRS and CDR2 is YFSETQ. CDR3 protein: CASSLRAGGQSDTQYF. CDR3 coding DNA: TGCGCCAGCAGCTTGCGAGCGGGGGGGCAATCAGATACGCAGTATTTT.

CDR3 residues: CASSVGGATTDTQYF. CDR3 bases: TGTGCCAGCAGCGTCGGGGGGGCTACAACAGATACGCAGTATTTT. V usage is TRBV9 and J usage is TRBJ2-3, with 8 bases fitting TRBD2. V shed 2 bases, J shed 3 bases, and the junction held 5 bases outside the gene matches. Germline CDR1 and CDR2: SGDLS and YYNGEE. The CDR3 loop spans 15 amino acids. Drawing the rest from reference TRBV9 and TRBJ2-3, the complete variable domain is DSGVTQTPKHLITATGQRVTLRCSPRSGDLSVYWYQQSLDQGLQFLIQYYNGEERAKGNILERFSAQQFPDLHSELNLSSLELGDSALYFCASSVGGATTDTQYFGPGTRLTVL.

Notes on this clone: The same CDR3 also results from other DNA sequences found in this sample. The chain is built from TRBV2 and TRBJ2-7, with TRBD1 matching over 8 bases. The CDR3 is made up of 13 amino acids. The ends lost 4 bases at V and 4 bases at J; junction bases unmatched: 3. Germline assignment: CDR1 SNHLY and CDR2 FYNNEI. CDR3 loop: CASSGTGGYEQYF. The CDR3 nucleotides read TGTGCCAGCAGTGGCACAGGGGGATACGAGCAGTACTTC.

The chain recombines TRBV6-5 with TRBJ1-1; 7 bases are a match to TRBD1. Germline CDR1 reads MNHEY; CDR2 reads SVGAGI. V lost 4 bases, J lost 1 base, and 3 bases stayed unmatched. This CDR3 contains 14 residues. CDR3 DNA sequence: TGTGCCAGCAGTTTACAGGGGCGGAACACTGAAGCTTTCTTT. Amino acid sequence: CASSLQGRNTEAFF.

The chain carries TRBV29-1 and TRBJ2-1, with 9 bases matching TRBD2. The CDR3 length is 12 residues. The V gene's germline CDR1 is SQVTM and CDR2 ANQGSEA. In DNA form, the CDR3 reads TGCTCTGCTAGCGGGGTTAACAATGAGCAGTTCTTC. Encoded protein: CSASGVNNEQFF.

This clone was picked up one time. This chain links TRBV5-1 with TRBJ1-1; 9 bases map to TRBD1. V shed 0 bases, J shed 0 bases, and the junction held 9 bases outside the gene matches. This CDR3 comprises 18 residues. The V gene's germline CDR1 is SGHRS and CDR2 YFSETQ. The DNA for the CDR3 is TGCGCCAGCAGCTTGGAACCGGGACAGGGCCCTATGAACACTGAAGCTTTCTTT. Residues: CASSLEPGQGPMNTEAFF.

J is TRBJ1-2 and V is TRBV28; TRBD1 is a possible D gene (5 bases). Germline values: CDR1 MDHEN, CDR2 SYDVKM. Trimming stripped 5 bases from V and 3 bases from J, with 13 bases between. The CDR3 extends over 14 amino acids. CDR3 amino acids: CASSPGRGDYGYTF. The CDR3 region has the DNA TGTGCCAGCAGTCCAGGGCGGGGGGACTATGGCTACACCTTC.

The chain has TRBV6-1 and TRBJ1-4; D is possibly TRBD1 (5 bases). Germline V gene data show CDR1 as MNHNS and CDR2 as SASEGT. This CDR3 region has 14 residues. V dropped 2 bases and J dropped 5 bases, with 9 bases sitting between them. Here the CDR3 DNA reads TGTGCCAGCAGTGAACACAGGATGAATGAAAAACTGTTTTTT. It yields the protein CASSEHRMNEKLFF.

The chain combines TRBV9 with TRBJ1-2; the match to TRBD1 covers 7 bases. The V and J ends lost 4 bases and 8 bases, in that order; junction bases with no gene match: 11. Germline lookup yields CDR1 SGDLS and CDR2 YYNGEE. The CDR3 has 14 residues. The CDR3 loop is CASSQGQTPLGYTF. DNA for the CDR3: TGTGCCAGCAGCCAGGGACAGACCCCCTTAGGCTACACCTTC.

The table lists this clone with a few counts. V usage is TRBV4-1 and J usage is TRBJ2-2, with D perhaps TRBD2 (5 bases). V shed 1 base and J shed 8 bases, with 17 bases lying between them. The CDR3 runs 16 residues. The germline CDR1 and CDR2 sequences are MGHRA and YSYEKL. The CDR3 DNA follows: TGCGCCAGCAGCCAAGCCAGACTAACGAACGCTGGGGAGCTGTTTTTT. Translating it yields CASSQARLTNAGELFF.

V is TRBV3-1 (or the pseudogene TRBV3-2) and J is TRBJ2-5; TRBD1 aligns across 7 bases. The germline gives CDR1 LGHDT, CDR2 YNNKEL (reference sequence). The CDR3 covers 13 residues. V lost 4 bases and J lost 3; bases outside the gene matches: 2. This chain's CDR3 is CASSPGTEETQYF. Written as DNA, the CDR3 is TGTGCCAGCAGCCCAGGGACAGAAGAGACCCAGTACTTC.

The V gene is TRBV11-2, the J gene TRBJ2-7, with 8 bases fitting TRBD1. From germline, CDR1 is SGHAT and CDR2 FQNNGV. V was clipped by 3 bases and J by 0 bases; unmatched bases: 10. This CDR3 is 17 amino acids long. CDR3 residues: CASSFWIDRGTSYEQYF. DNA for the CDR3: TGTGCCAGCAGCTTCTGGATTGACAGGGGTACCTCCTACGAGCAGTACTTC.

V and J are TRBV6-5 and TRBJ1-1; unclear D gene. This CDR3 is built from 13 residues. CDR1 MNHEY and CDR2 SVGAGI come from the germline V gene. Deletions cut 7 bases from V and 2 bases from J, with 11 bases between. The CDR3 nucleotides are TGTGCCAGCACCGAGGGATTAAACACTGAAGCTTTCTTT. Encoded protein: CASTEGLNTEAFF.

This clone was seen just once. This chain connects TRBV9 to TRBJ1-1, with 7 bases fitting TRBD1. With V trimmed by 3 bases and J by 1 base, 3 bases remained unmatched. Per the germline V gene, CDR1 is SGDLS and CDR2 is YYNGEE. The CDR3 is made up of 14 amino acids. In DNA form, the CDR3 reads TGTGCCAGCAGCGCAGGGGGGAAGAACACTGAAGCTTTCTTT. Protein: CASSAGGKNTEAFF.

This clone showed up just once. CDR3 region: CASSNTGDRNNEQFF. The CDR3 region has the DNA TGTGCCAGCAGCAATACGGGGGACAGAAACAATGAGCAGTTCTTC. The chain uses TRBV21-1 and TRBJ2-1; TRBD1 was called by the table and not checked on the DNA. TRBV21-1 is labeled a pseudogene. This CDR3 has 15 residues.

J is TRBJ2-4 and V is TRBV5-6; no reliable D call. Trimming shortened V by 6 bases and J by 1 base, and 17 bases separated the two germline ends. CDR3 length: 16 amino acids. Germline V gene lookup returns CDR1 SGHDT and CDR2 YYEEEE. For the CDR3, the DNA is TGTGCCAGCAATAATCACCGAGGCCTGGCCAAAAACATTCAGTACTTC. This translates into CASNNHRGLAKNIQYF.

The chain has TRBV11-2 and TRBJ2-3; D unresolved. V lost 5 bases, J lost 5 bases, and 17 bases lay in between. The CDR3 loop spans 15 amino acids. Germline CDR1 reads SGHAT; CDR2 reads FQNNGV. The CDR3 nucleotides read TGTGCCAGCAGCCGACCTAGAGGTCTCAGAGATACGCAGTATTTT. Its translation: CASSRPRGLRDTQYF.